The next 21 T cell receptor beta chains were all read from a single sample in a study of PD-L1 blockade in urothelial cancer. TCRdb's copy holds only in-frame clones and misses some; the assay was immunoSEQ multiplex PCR. The sample lists tens of thousands of clones, roughly 87% seen once, with less than 8% in the top ten. The material was PBMCs, obtained around atezolizumab (anti-PD-L1) treatment. The origin of the receptors is a man aged 55 to 69 with urothelial cancer.

The genes are TRBV5-1 and TRBJ1-1; 10 nucleotides line up with TRBD1. The CDR3 is 16 residues long. V shed 0 bases, J shed 5 bases, and the junction held 7 bases outside the gene matches. In germline, CDR1 is SGHRS, CDR2 YFSETQ. The CDR3 nucleotides read TGCGCCAGCAGCTTGGGCGTGGGGACAGGGGTTACTGAAGCTTTCTTT. Its translation: CASSLGVGTGVTEAFF.

The CDR3 loop reads CASSLGLAGGNQETQYF. CDR3 DNA: TGCGCCAGCAGCTTGGGTCTAGCGGGGGGGAACCAAGAGACCCAGTACTTC. This rearrangement joins TRBV5-1 to TRBJ2-5, with 12 nucleotides matching TRBD2. Germline CDR1 and CDR2: SGHRS and YFSETQ. The CDR3 extends over 17 amino acids. The junction had 3 bases not matched to a gene; V was cut back by 0 bases and J by 0 bases.

This sequence joins TRBV5-4 and TRBJ2-5, with TRBD1 identical over 11 bases. Trimming removed 4 bases from V and 5 bases from J; junction bases left unmatched: 4. The CDR3 totals 14 residues. Germline-derived CDR1 and CDR2 are SGHNT and YYREEE (reference sequence). CDR3 in amino acids: CASSGQGARETQYF. CDR3 bases: TGTGCCAGCAGCGGACAGGGGGCTAGGGAGACCCAGTACTTC.

A single count supports this clone. The chain joins TRBV5-4 to TRBJ2-1, with 8 positions matching TRBD2. The germline CDR1 and CDR2 sequences are SGHNT and YYREEE (reference sequence). CDR3 size: 14 residues. V shed 7 bases and J 0 bases; nucleotides not matched to a gene: 3. The CDR3: CASVAGGSYNEQFF. The CDR3, as DNA: TGTGCCAGCGTGGCGGGGGGCTCCTACAATGAGCAGTTCTTC.

The chain has TRBV5-1 and TRBJ1-2; D perhaps matches TRBD1 (5 bases). Trimming removed 0 bases at V and 0 bases at J, with 9 bases between. CDR1 and CDR2 (germline): SGHRS, YFSETQ. The CDR3 spans 15 residues. The CDR3 bases are TGCGCCAGCAGCTTGGGGGGCAGTTCTAACTATGGCTACACCTTC. Translating gives CASSLGGSSNYGYTF.

In its sample, this clone was seen a few times. The CDR3 DNA follows: TGTGCCAGCAGGCCCCGAGGTAATAGCAATCAGCCCCAGCATTTT. It specifies CASRPRGNSNQPQHF. This chain connects TRBV6-6 to TRBJ1-5; D unclear. Germline V gene sequence: CDR1 MNHNY, CDR2 SVGAGI (reference sequence). Trimming stripped 6 bases from V and 0 bases from J, with 12 bases between. The CDR3 has 15 amino acids.

The chain has TRBV4-1 and TRBJ1-2; no reliable D call. V shed 1 base and J shed 6 bases, with 9 bases lying between them. The CDR3 has 13 amino acids. CDR1 is MGHRA, CDR2 YSYEKL, per germline. CDR3 sequence reads: CASSQGLGHGYTF. As DNA, the CDR3 is TGCGCCAGCAGCCAAGGTCTAGGCCATGGCTACACCTTC.

The chain has TRBV5-4 and TRBJ1-2; the D gene is possibly TRBD1 (5 bases). The CDR3 length is 14 residues. Germline-derived CDR1 and CDR2 are SGHNT and YYREEE (reference sequence). V was cut by 4 bases and J by 3 bases, with 13 bases left in between. The CDR3 nucleotides read TGTGCCAGCAGCCCCCCGGGAGGGGACTATGGCTACACCTTC. Protein product: CASSPPGGDYGYTF. Using reference TRBV5-4 and TRBJ1-2 for the parts outside the CDR3, the full variable domain is ETGVTQSPTHLIKTRGQQVTLRCSSQSGHNTVSWYQQALGQGPQFIFQYYREEENGRGNFPPRFSGLQFPNYSSELNVNALELDDSALYLCASSPPGGDYGYTFGSGTRLTVV.

The J gene is TRBJ1-4, the V gene TRBV2; 8 positions match TRBD1. The CDR3 sequence is 14 residues long. Germline CDR1 SNHLY, CDR2 FYNNEI. J was trimmed by 12 bases and V by 3 bases; bases with no gene match: 9. The CDR3 bases are TGTGCCAGCAGTGACAGGGGGCGCTTGGAGGAACTGTTTTTT. This gives the protein CASSDRGRLEELFF.

This chain links TRBV10-3 with TRBJ2-4, with 9 bases identical to TRBD1. The CDR3 is 14 amino acids. In germline, CDR1 is ENHRY, CDR2 SYGVKD. V lost 10 bases to trimming and J lost 0 bases; unmatched junction nucleotides: 4. CDR3 protein: CARGQGGAKNIQYF. The CDR3 DNA follows: TGTGCCAGGGGACAGGGAGGAGCCAAAAACATTCAGTACTTC.

This clone was counted a few times. The gene calls are TRBV15 and TRBJ1-1; D perhaps matches TRBD1 (6 bases). The CDR3 is 14 residues long. Looked up from germline, CDR1 is LNHNV and CDR2 is YYDKDF (reference sequence). V lost 0 bases to trimming and J lost 7 bases, with 12 bases between them. For the CDR3, the DNA is TGTGCCACCAGCAGAGATTTTGGGGGCTATGAAGCTTTCTTT. Translated, it gives CATSRDFGGYEAFF. Filled out from reference TRBV15 and TRBJ1-1, the complete variable domain reads DAMVIQNPRYQVTQFGKPVTLSCSQTLNHNVMYWYQQKSSQAPKLLFHYYDKDFNNEADTPDNFQSRRPNTSFCFLDIRSPGLGDTAMYLCATSRDFGGYEAFFGQGTRLTVV.

The rearrangement links TRBV19 to TRBJ2-5; maybe TRBD1 (5 bases). The CDR3 is 14 amino acids. V dropped 5 bases and J dropped 1 base, with 11 bases sitting between them. CDR1 and CDR2 (germline): LNHDA, SQIVND (reference sequence). The CDR3 region has the DNA TGTGCCAGTAGTGGACAAGACTCCCAAGAGACCCAGTACTTC. Protein product: CASSGQDSQETQYF.

The V gene is TRBV19, the J gene TRBJ2-3; TRBD2 matches 12 bases. V was pared by 5 bases and J by 3 bases, with 6 bases of the junction left unmatched. Per the germline V gene, CDR1 is LNHDA and CDR2 is SQIVND (reference sequence). CDR3 length: 16 residues. The DNA for the CDR3 is TGTGCCAGTAGTTCACTAGCGGGGGGCCCTACAGATACGCAGTATTTT. It yields the protein CASSSLAGGPTDTQYF.

The sample holds one count of this clone. J is TRBJ2-5 and V is TRBV6-1; 9 nucleotides line up with TRBD1. The V segment lost 5 bases and the J segment 2 bases; nucleotides outside the gene matches: 3. This CDR3 region has 14 residues. CDR1 is MNHNS, CDR2 SASEGT, per germline. CDR3 DNA: TGTGCCAGCAGTATTGGACAGGGGCAAGAGACCCAGTACTTC. Residues: CASSIGQGQETQYF.

The rearrangement joins TRBV11-2 to TRBJ1-1; the D gene is possibly TRBD1 (5 bases). The germline V and J ends were trimmed by 3 bases and 8 bases, with 7 bases remaining between them. The CDR3 loop spans 11 amino acids. The germline V gene encodes CDR1 SGHAT and CDR2 FQNNGV. The CDR3 sequence is CASSFWTEAFF. Here the CDR3 DNA reads TGTGCCAGCAGCTTCTGGACAGAAGCTTTCTTT. The full variable domain, with the rest looked up from reference TRBV11-2 and TRBJ1-1, is EAGVAQSPRYKIIEKRQSVAFWCNPISGHATLYWYQQILGQGPKLLIQFQNNGVVDDSQLPKDRFSAERLKGVDSTLKIQPAKLEDSAVYLCASSFWTEAFFGQGTRLTVV.

This chain joins TRBV6-5 and TRBJ2-2; a possible D gene is TRBD1 (5 bases). This CDR3 spans 15 amino acids. Germline values: CDR1 MNHEY, CDR2 SVGAGI. V shed 2 bases and J shed 3 bases, with 10 bases lying between them. The CDR3 sequence is CASSYKTVYTGELFF. DNA of the CDR3: TGTGCCAGCAGTTACAAGACAGTTTACACCGGGGAGCTGTTTTTT.

V is TRBV23-1 and J is TRBJ1-2; D is unclear. TRBV23-1 belongs to the ORF category, with a function that is uncertain. This CDR3 has 13 residues. Trimming left V 5 bases short and J 2 bases short, with 9 bases between. CDR3 region: CASSVDGNYGYTF. In DNA, the CDR3 is TGCGCCAGCAGTGTCGACGGGAACTATGGCTACACCTTC.

This rearrangement joins TRBV2 to TRBJ2-7; 12 nucleotides line up with TRBD1. From germline, CDR1 is SNHLY and CDR2 FYNNEI. V lost 3 bases and J lost 5; bases outside the gene matches: 2. The CDR3 runs 14 residues. The CDR3 is CASSDGTGGHEQYF. The DNA for the CDR3 is TGTGCCAGCAGTGATGGGACAGGGGGCCACGAGCAGTACTTC.

The chain carries TRBV6-1 and TRBJ2-5; a weak D match, TRBD2 (7 bases). The CDR3 covers 14 residues. Germline V gene sequence: CDR1 MNHNS, CDR2 SASEGT. Trimming removed 5 bases from V and 6 bases from J, with 16 bases in between. The CDR3 DNA reads TGTGCCAGCAGTAAAGGGGGGGTGTTCCAGACCCAGTACTTC. Translating gives CASSKGGVFQTQYF.

The V and J genes are TRBV7-3 and TRBJ2-6; 7 bases align to TRBD1. The CDR3 covers 18 residues. Looked up from germline, CDR1 is SGHTA and CDR2 is FQGTGA. After removal of 5 bases from V and 1 base from J, the junction contained 11 bases not matched to a gene. CDR3 protein: CASSPGTVRRSGANVLTF. CDR3 sequence (DNA): TGTGCCAGCAGCCCCGGGACAGTCAGGCGGTCTGGGGCCAACGTCCTGACTTTC.

This clone occurred once. J is TRBJ2-1 and V is TRBV11-3; 11 nucleotides line up with TRBD2. The germline V gene encodes CDR1 SGHNT and CDR2 YENEEA. J lost 15 bases, V lost 3 bases, and 7 bases had no gene match. The CDR3 is made up of 13 amino acids. CDR3 sequence: CASSLLAGGGLFF. In DNA form, the CDR3 reads TGTGCCAGCAGCTTGTTAGCGGGGGGGGGTTTGTTCTTC.